Below, 9 T cell receptor beta chains from the same sample are listed, as sequenced in a study of PD-L1 blockade in urothelial cancer. Time point noted: pretreatment peripheral blood. Clones were sequenced by immunoSEQ multiplex PCR, and TCRdb holds only the in-frame ones, with some missing. Of around 86,000 clones listed, around four fifths are singletons. The specimen comprised PBMCs, sampled around atezolizumab (anti-PD-L1) treatment. The receptors originated from a man aged 35 to 55 with urothelial cancer.

The chain recombines TRBV18 with TRBJ1-5; 7 positions match TRBD1. Losses at the gene ends were 3 bases for V and 4 bases for J; bases not matched to a gene: 6. Germline CDR1 KGHSH, CDR2 LQKENI. The CDR3 has 15 amino acids. CDR3 DNA: TGTGCCAGCTCACCCCTGGGACAGCGAAATCAGCCCCAGCATTTT. It is translated as CASSPLGQRNQPQHF.

This sequence joins TRBV6-6 and TRBJ2-4, with TRBD2 as a possible D gene (6 bases). This CDR3 has 16 amino acids. Germline assignment: CDR1 MNHNY and CDR2 SVGAGI (reference sequence). V was clipped by 2 bases and J by 11 bases, with 22 bases between them. The CDR3, as DNA: TGTGCCAGCAGTTACCCGGAGGGGATTCTACCCACCCTTCAGTACTTC. It is translated as CASSYPEGILPTLQYF.

J is TRBJ1-2 and V is TRBV28; D not resolved. The V gene's germline CDR1 is MDHEN and CDR2 SYDVKM. CDR3 size: 13 residues. The V and J ends lost 4 bases and 5 bases respectively, with 11 bases between them. CDR3 loop: CASSSLALYGYTF. The CDR3 DNA reads as TGTGCCAGCAGTTCCCTCGCCCTATATGGCTACACCTTC.

This clone was counted a few times. The rearrangement links TRBV6-5 to TRBJ2-7, with 10 bases matching TRBD1. CDR1 is MNHEY and CDR2 is SVGAGI in the germline V gene. The CDR3 covers 14 residues. V lost 5 bases and J lost 1; bases outside the gene matches: 2. For the CDR3, the DNA is TGTGCCAGCAGTGGGGACAGGGGATCCTACGAGCAGTACTTC. Amino acids: CASSGDRGSYEQYF.

The gene calls are TRBV19 and TRBJ2-7, with 7 bases identical to TRBD2. Looked up from germline, CDR1 is LNHDA and CDR2 is SQIVND (reference sequence). V lost 4 bases, J lost 0 bases, and 9 bases stayed unmatched. This CDR3 contains 16 residues. The DNA of the CDR3 is TGTGCCAGTAGTACCAGAAGCGGGGCCTTCTCCTACGAGCAGTACTTC. This gives the protein CASSTRSGAFSYEQYF. Complete variable domain (other parts from reference TRBV19 and TRBJ2-7): DGGITQSPKYLFRKEGQNVTLSCEQNLNHDAMYWYRQDPGQGLRLIYYSQIVNDFQKGDIAEGYSVSREKKESFPLTVTSAQKNPTAFYLCASSTRSGAFSYEQYFGPGTRLTVT.

In DNA, the CDR3 is TGTGCCAGCAGCTTTGGCCCGGGACTACCAGACAATGAGCAGTTCTTC. It translates to CASSFGPGLPDNEQFF. V usage is TRBV7-2 and J usage is TRBJ2-1; 7 bases agree with TRBD2. Germline CDR1 is SGHTA and CDR2 is FQGNSA. Losses at the gene ends were 3 bases for V and 5 bases for J; bases not matched to a gene: 10. This CDR3 contains 16 residues.

The table lists this clone with a few counts. V usage is TRBV5-1 and J usage is TRBJ2-7; tentative D call: TRBD1 (6 bases). The germline V gene has CDR1 SGHRS and CDR2 YFSETQ. The CDR3 is made up of 14 amino acids. V lost 4 bases and J 1 base, leaving 12 bases between the germline ends. The CDR3 coding sequence is TGCGCCAGCAGCCCGGACAGTCTTTCCTACGAGCAGTACTTC. Its protein is CASSPDSLSYEQYF.

This rearrangement joins TRBV4-3 to TRBJ2-5; 8 bases match TRBD1. CDR3 length equals 16 residues. The junction had 6 bases not matched to a gene; V was cut back by 1 base and J by 2 bases. CDR1 and CDR2 (germline): LGHNA, YSLEER. Here the CDR3 reads CASSQVGQGPQETQYF. The CDR3 DNA reads as TGCGCCAGCAGCCAAGTCGGACAGGGCCCTCAAGAGACCCAGTACTTC.

The chain employs TRBV18 and TRBJ2-7, with 8 bases aligning to TRBD1. Trimming removed 5 bases from V and 2 bases from J; junction bases left unmatched: 8. Germline V gene data show CDR1 as KGHSH and CDR2 as LQKENI. The CDR3 extends over 15 amino acids. The CDR3: CASSATGGAAYEQYF. The CDR3 DNA is TGTGCCAGCTCAGCAACAGGGGGAGCGGCCTACGAGCAGTACTTC.